A few counts support the clone carrying this T cell receptor (beta chain). TCRdb re-analysed the 5' RACE reads in MiXCR, keeping a single row per CDR3 protein. Here the sample spans approximately 890,000 distinct CDR3 sequences, more than 9% being singletons. The record originates from a study of identical twins. This CDR3 has 14 residues. The germline V and J ends were trimmed by 4 bases and 2 bases, with 9 bases remaining between them. These sequences were also reported in another study, on yellow fever vaccine responses in identical twins.

The TCR sequence derives from a woman under 30 in good health. The chain links TRBV12-3 or TRBV12-4 to TRBJ2-1; D is tentatively TRBD1 or TRBD2 (5 bases each). The specimen was PBMCs. The CDR3 sequence: CASSSEGPYNEQFF. DNA of the CDR3: TGTGCCAGCAGTTCCGAGGGACCCTACAATGAGCAGTTCTTC.